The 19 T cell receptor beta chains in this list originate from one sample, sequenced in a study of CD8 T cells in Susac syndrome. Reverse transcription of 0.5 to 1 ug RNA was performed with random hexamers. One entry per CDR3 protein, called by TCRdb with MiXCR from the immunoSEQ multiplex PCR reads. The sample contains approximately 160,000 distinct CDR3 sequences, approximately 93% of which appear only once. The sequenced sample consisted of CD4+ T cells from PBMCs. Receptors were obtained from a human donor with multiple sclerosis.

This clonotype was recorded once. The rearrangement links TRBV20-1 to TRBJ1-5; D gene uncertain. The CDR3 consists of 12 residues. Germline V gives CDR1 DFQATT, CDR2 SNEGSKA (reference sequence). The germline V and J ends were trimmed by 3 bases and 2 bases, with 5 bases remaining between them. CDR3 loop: CSASGGNQPQHF. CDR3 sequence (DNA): TGCAGTGCTAGCGGAGGCAATCAGCCCCAGCATTTT.

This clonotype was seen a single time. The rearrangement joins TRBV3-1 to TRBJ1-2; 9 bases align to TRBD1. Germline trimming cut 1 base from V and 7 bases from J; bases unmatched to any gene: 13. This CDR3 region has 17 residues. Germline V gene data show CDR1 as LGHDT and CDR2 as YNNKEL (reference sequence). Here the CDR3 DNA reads TGTGCCAGCAGCCAAGCGGGGGACAGGGTTGACGGAGGTGGCTACACCTTC. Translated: CASSQAGDRVDGGGYTF.

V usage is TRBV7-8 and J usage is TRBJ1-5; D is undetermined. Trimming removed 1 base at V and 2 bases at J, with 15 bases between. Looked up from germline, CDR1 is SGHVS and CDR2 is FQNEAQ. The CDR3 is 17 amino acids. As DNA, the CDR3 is TGTGCCAGCAGCTTAGTGAATGTCCAGACGGGCAATCAGCCCCAGCATTTT. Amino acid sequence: CASSLVNVQTGNQPQHF.

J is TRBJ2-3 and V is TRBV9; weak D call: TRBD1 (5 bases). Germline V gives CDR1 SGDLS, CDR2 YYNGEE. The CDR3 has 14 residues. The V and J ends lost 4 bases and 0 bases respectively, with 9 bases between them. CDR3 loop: CASSIGASTDTQYF. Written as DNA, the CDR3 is TGTGCCAGCAGCATAGGGGCCAGCACAGATACGCAGTATTTT.

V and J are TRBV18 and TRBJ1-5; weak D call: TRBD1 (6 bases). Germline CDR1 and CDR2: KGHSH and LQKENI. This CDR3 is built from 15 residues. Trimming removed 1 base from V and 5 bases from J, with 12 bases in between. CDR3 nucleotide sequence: TGTGCCAGCTCACCACAAACAGGGAGCGATCAGCCCCAGCATTTT. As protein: CASSPQTGSDQPQHF.

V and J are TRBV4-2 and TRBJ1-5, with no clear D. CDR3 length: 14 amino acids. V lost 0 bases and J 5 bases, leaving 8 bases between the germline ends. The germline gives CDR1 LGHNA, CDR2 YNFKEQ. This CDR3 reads CASSQEPQYQPQHF. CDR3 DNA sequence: TGTGCCAGCAGCCAAGAACCCCAGTATCAGCCCCAGCATTTT.

CDR3 nucleotide sequence: TGTGCCTGGAGTTTCTCGGGGGGTACCTACGAGCAGTACTTC. Protein sequence: CAWSFSGGTYEQYF. The chain uses TRBV30 and TRBJ2-7, with 7 bases matching TRBD2. Germline V gives CDR1 GTSNPN, CDR2 SVGIG (reference sequence). The CDR3 length is 14 residues. V dropped 2 bases and J dropped 2; count of bases not matched to a gene: 6.

In DNA, the CDR3 is TGTGCCAGTAGTATAGTCTGGGGGCGGATGGGCAATCAGCCCCAGCATTTT. It translates to CASSIVWGRMGNQPQHF. V is TRBV19 and J is TRBJ1-5; D is perhaps TRBD1 (6 bases). The CDR3 runs to 17 residues. Germline V gene data show CDR1 as LNHDA and CDR2 as SQIVND (reference sequence). V was pared by 1 base and J by 2 bases, with 15 bases between.

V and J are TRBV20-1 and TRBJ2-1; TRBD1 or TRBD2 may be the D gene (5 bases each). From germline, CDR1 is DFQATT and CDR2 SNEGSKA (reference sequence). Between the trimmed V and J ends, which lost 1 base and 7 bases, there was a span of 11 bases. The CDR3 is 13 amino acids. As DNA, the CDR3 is TGCAGTGCTAGAGGGGGACCTCGGAATGAGCAGTTCTTC. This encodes CSARGGPRNEQFF.

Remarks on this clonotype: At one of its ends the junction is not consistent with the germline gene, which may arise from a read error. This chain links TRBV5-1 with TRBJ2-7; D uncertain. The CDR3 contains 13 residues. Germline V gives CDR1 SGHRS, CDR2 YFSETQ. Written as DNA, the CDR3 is TGCGCCAGCAGCTTGGGGGTCTCCTTCGAGCAGTACTTC. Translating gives CASSLGVSFEQYF.

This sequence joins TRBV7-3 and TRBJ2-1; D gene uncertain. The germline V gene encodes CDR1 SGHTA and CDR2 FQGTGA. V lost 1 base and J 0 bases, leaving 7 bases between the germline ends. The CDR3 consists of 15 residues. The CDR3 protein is CASSLKASSYNEQFF. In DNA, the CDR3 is TGTGCCAGCAGCTTAAAGGCTAGCTCCTACAATGAGCAGTTCTTC.

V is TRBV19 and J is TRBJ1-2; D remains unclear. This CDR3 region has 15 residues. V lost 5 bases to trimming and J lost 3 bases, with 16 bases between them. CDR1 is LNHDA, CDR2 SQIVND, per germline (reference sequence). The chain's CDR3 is CASSPYLGSYYGYTF. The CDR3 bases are TGTGCCAGTAGTCCCTACTTAGGGTCCTACTATGGCTACACCTTC.

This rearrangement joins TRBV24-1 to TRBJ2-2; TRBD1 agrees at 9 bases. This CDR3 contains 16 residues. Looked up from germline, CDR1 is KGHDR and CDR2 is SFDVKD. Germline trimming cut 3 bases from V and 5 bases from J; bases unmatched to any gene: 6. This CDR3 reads CATSDPRTGETGELFF. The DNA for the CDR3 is TGTGCCACCAGTGATCCCCGGACAGGGGAAACCGGGGAGCTGTTTTTT.

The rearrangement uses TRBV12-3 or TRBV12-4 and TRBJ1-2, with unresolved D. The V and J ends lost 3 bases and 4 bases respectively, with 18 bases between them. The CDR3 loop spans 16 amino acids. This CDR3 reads CASSFSPLGVRYGYTF. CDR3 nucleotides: TGTGCCAGCAGTTTTAGTCCGCTCGGGGTCCGCTATGGCTACACCTTC.

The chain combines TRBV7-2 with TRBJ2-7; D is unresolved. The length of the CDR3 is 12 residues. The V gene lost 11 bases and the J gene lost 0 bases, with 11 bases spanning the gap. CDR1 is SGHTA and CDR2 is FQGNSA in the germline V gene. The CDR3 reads CASRPNSYEQYF. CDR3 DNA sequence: TGTGCCTCAAGACCGAACTCCTACGAGCAGTACTTC.

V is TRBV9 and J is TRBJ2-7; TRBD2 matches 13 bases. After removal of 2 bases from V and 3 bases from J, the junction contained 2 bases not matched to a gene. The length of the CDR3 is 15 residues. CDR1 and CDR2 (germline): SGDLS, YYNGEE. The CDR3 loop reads CASSVGTSGIYEQYF. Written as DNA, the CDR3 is TGTGCCAGCAGCGTGGGGACTAGCGGGATCTACGAGCAGTACTTC. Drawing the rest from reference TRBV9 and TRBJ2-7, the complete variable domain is DSGVTQTPKHLITATGQRVTLRCSPRSGDLSVYWYQQSLDQGLQFLIQYYNGEERAKGNILERFSAQQFPDLHSELNLSSLELGDSALYFCASSVGTSGIYEQYFGPGTRLTVT.

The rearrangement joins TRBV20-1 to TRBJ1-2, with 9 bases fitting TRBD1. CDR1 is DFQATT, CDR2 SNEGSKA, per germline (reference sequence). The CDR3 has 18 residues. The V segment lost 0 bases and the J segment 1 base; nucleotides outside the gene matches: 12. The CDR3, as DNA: TGCAGTGCTAGAGACCTACAGGGGGCGAACATGAATAACTATGGCTACACCTTC. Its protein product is CSARDLQGANMNNYGYTF.

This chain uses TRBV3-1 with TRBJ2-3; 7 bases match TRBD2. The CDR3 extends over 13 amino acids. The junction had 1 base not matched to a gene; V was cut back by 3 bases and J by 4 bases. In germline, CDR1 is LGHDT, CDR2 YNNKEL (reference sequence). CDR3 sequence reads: CASSQAGADTQYF. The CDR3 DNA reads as TGTGCCAGCAGCCAGGCGGGGGCAGATACGCAGTATTTT.

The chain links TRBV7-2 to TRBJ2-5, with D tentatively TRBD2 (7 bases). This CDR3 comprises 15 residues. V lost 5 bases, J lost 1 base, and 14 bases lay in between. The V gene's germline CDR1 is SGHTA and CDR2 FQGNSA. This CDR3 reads CASSNKGGTQETQYF. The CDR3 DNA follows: TGTGCCAGCAGCAACAAGGGGGGGACCCAAGAGACCCAGTACTTC.